Following are 16 T cell receptor beta chains from one sample sequenced in a study of early T cells in non-severe SARS-CoV-2 infection. TCRdb re-derived calls from the 5' RACE reads in MiXCR, one entry per CDR3 protein. The table has more than 80,000 distinct CDR3 sequences, 14% seen once. Sequencing was performed on whole blood. These receptor sequences come from an adult who was a healthcare worker with PCR-confirmed SARS-CoV-2 infection or an uninfected control (not recorded which).

Only a few counts were recorded for this clonotype. This chain joins TRBV7-9 and TRBJ1-3, with no clear D. CDR1 and CDR2 from the germline V gene are SEHNR and FQNEAQ (reference sequence). This CDR3 spans 15 amino acids. Trimming cost V 1 base and J 2 bases, with 9 bases left between them. CDR3 region: CASSLVPTAGNTIYF. The CDR3 DNA reads as TGTGCCAGCAGCTTAGTCCCCACGGCTGGAAACACCATATATTTT.

This clonotype was seen a handful of times. The gene calls are TRBV3-1 and TRBJ2-7; no definite D call. This CDR3 comprises 14 residues. Trimming cost V 0 bases and J 3 bases, with 9 bases left between them. Germline CDR1 reads LGHDT; CDR2 reads YNNKEL (reference sequence). For the CDR3, the DNA is TGTGCCAGCAGCCAAGATTTGAGCATCTACGAGCAGTACTTC. This codes for CASSQDLSIYEQYF.

The V gene is TRBV6-5, the J gene TRBJ2-7; a weak D match, TRBD2 (5 bases). The CDR3 spans 14 residues. V lost 3 bases and J 2 bases, leaving 11 bases between the germline ends. Germline V gene sequence: CDR1 MNHEY, CDR2 SVGAGI. CDR3 in DNA: TGTGCCAGCAGTTATGGGAGATCGGCCTACGAGCAGTACTTC. Amino acids: CASSYGRSAYEQYF.

There are a few counts of this clonotype. The rearrangement joins TRBV3-1 to TRBJ2-1, with 9 bases fitting TRBD2. The V segment lost 0 bases and the J segment 8 bases; nucleotides outside the gene matches: 8. The germline CDR1 and CDR2 sequences are LGHDT and YNNKEL (reference sequence). The CDR3 is 16 residues long. The CDR3 sequence: CASSQDSLAGTYEQFF. Written as DNA, the CDR3 is TGTGCCAGCAGCCAAGACTCACTAGCGGGTACCTATGAGCAGTTCTTC.

This clonotype was found a few times. J is TRBJ1-6 and V is TRBV28, with 7 nucleotides matching TRBD1. V shed 6 bases, J shed 0 bases, and the junction held 2 bases outside the gene matches. CDR1 and CDR2 from the germline V gene are MDHEN and SYDVKM. The CDR3 spans 15 residues. The chain's CDR3 is CASRYRGSYNSPLHF. In DNA form, the CDR3 reads TGTGCCAGCAGGTACAGGGGCTCCTATAATTCACCCCTCCACTTT.

In this sample, this clonotype turned up many times. The CDR3 DNA follows: TGTGCCGGCTGGGCAGCCTCTACAGATACGCAGTATTTT. Translation: CAGWAASTDTQYF. This chain connects TRBV7-9 to TRBJ2-3; the D is unclear. The germline V and J ends were trimmed by 11 bases and 3 bases, with 15 bases remaining between them. Germline V lookup: CDR1 SEHNR, CDR2 FQNEAQ (reference sequence). CDR3 length equals 13 residues.

The chain carries TRBV12-3 or TRBV12-4 and TRBJ2-7; 9 nucleotides match TRBD1. This CDR3 has 16 residues. The V and J ends lost 5 bases and 6 bases, in that order; junction bases with no gene match: 14. The CDR3 DNA reads TGTGCCAGCAGTGGATCCCCGGGACAGGGCACCGGCGAGCAGTACTTC. Its translation is CASSGSPGQGTGEQYF.

V usage is TRBV7-2 and J usage is TRBJ2-7; D is tentatively TRBD1 or TRBD2 (5 bases each). Between the trimmed V and J ends, which lost 3 bases and 2 bases, there was a span of 11 bases. Per germline, CDR1 SGHTA and CDR2 FQGNSA. The CDR3 loop spans 14 amino acids. CDR3 coding DNA: TGTGCCAGCAGCTTGGGGCGGGTAACCTACGAGCAGTACTTC. Protein product: CASSLGRVTYEQYF.

This clonotype was observed at least ten times. A junction boundary mismatches the germline segment, possibly from a read error. The chain is built from TRBV5-1 and TRBJ1-1, with 9 bases aligning to TRBD1. This CDR3 is built from 14 residues. Per the germline V gene, CDR1 is SGHRS and CDR2 is YFSETQ. Here the CDR3 reads CASSAQGAGTEVFF. The CDR3 nucleotides read TGCGCCAGCAGCGCACAGGGGGCAGGCACTGAAGTTTTCTTT.

The sample holds a few counts of this clonotype. The rearrangement joins TRBV20-1 to TRBJ2-7; TRBD1 matches at 9 bases. CDR1 is DFQATT and CDR2 is SNEGSKA in the germline V gene (reference sequence). The CDR3 runs 14 residues. Germline trimming cut 2 bases from V and 4 bases from J; bases unmatched to any gene: 6. CDR3 nucleotides: TGCAGTGCTAGATCTGGACAGGGGAAATACGAGCAGTACTTC. It translates to CSARSGQGKYEQYF.

The chain carries TRBV7-8 and TRBJ2-7; D unresolved. The V gene lost 5 bases and the J gene lost 5 bases, with 7 bases spanning the gap. In germline, CDR1 is SGHVS, CDR2 FQNEAQ. The CDR3 is made up of 11 amino acids. This CDR3 is CASSAVHEQYF. The CDR3 coding sequence is TGTGCCAGCAGCGCGGTCCACGAGCAGTACTTC.

This clonotype was seen more than once but under ten times. This chain's CDR3 is CASSGTSGRGSYNEQFF. The CDR3 DNA is TGTGCCAGCAGCGGGACTAGCGGGAGGGGTTCCTACAATGAGCAGTTCTTC. This chain joins TRBV7-2 and TRBJ2-1; TRBD2 matches 16 bases. The V segment lost 5 bases and the J segment 1 base; nucleotides outside the gene matches: 2. The CDR3 loop spans 17 amino acids. In germline, CDR1 is SGHTA, CDR2 FQGNSA.

The chain employs TRBV29-1 and TRBJ2-1, with 15 bases lining up with TRBD2. V trimming: 7 bases; J trimming: 4 bases; junction bases outside the gene matches: 11. Germline assignment: CDR1 SQVTM and CDR2 ANQGSEA. This CDR3 has 17 amino acids. The CDR3 protein is CSAPLGLAGGYYNEQFF. The CDR3 DNA sequence: TGCAGCGCCCCGTTAGGACTAGCGGGAGGGTATTACAATGAGCAGTTCTTC.

The chain uses TRBV7-9 and TRBJ2-6, with D hard to call. The CDR3 runs to 15 residues. V lost 5 bases and J 1 base, leaving 9 bases between the germline ends. In germline, CDR1 is SEHNR, CDR2 FQNEAQ (reference sequence). DNA of the CDR3: TGTGCCAGCAGCCCGGTGGGATCTGGGGCCAACGTCCTGACTTTC. Translated, it gives CASSPVGSGANVLTF.

In its sample, this clonotype was seen many times. The rearrangement uses TRBV6-4 and TRBJ2-1; 10 bases align to TRBD2. Unmatched junction bases numbered 12, after V lost 10 bases and J lost 9 bases. Germline loops: CDR1 MRHNA, CDR2 SNTAGT. This CDR3 is 14 amino acids long. This CDR3 reads CATQGTSASGEQFF. DNA of the CDR3: TGTGCCACCCAAGGGACTAGCGCCTCTGGTGAGCAGTTCTTC.

There are many counts of this clonotype. This chain joins TRBV6-5 and TRBJ2-1, with TRBD2 as a possible D gene (7 bases). Per germline, CDR1 MNHEY and CDR2 SVGAGI. Trimming pared 6 bases from V and 7 bases from J, leaving 22 bases between. CDR3 size: 16 residues. As DNA, the CDR3 is TGTGCCAGCAGCCTGGGGGGGGCTCGTTATTTAAATGAGCAGTTCTTC. Amino acid sequence: CASSLGGARYLNEQFF.